This entry lists 10 T cell receptor beta chains sequenced from one sample in a study of identical twins. TCRdb re-called the 5' RACE reads through MiXCR, storing one row per CDR3 protein. In the table there are over 550,000 distinct CDR3 sequences, roughly 7.1% of which are singletons. The same data also contributed to another study, on yellow fever vaccine responses in identical twins.

Material: PBMCs. The receptors were sampled from a woman between 18 and 29 years old in good health.

This clonotype was detected only a few times. The DNA for the CDR3 is TGTGCCAGCAGTGAACCGAGCCTAGCGACCACCTACAATGAGCAGTTCTTC. Its translation is CASSEPSLATTYNEQFF. The V gene is TRBV6-1, the J gene TRBJ2-1, with D perhaps TRBD2 (6 bases). This CDR3 is 17 amino acids long. Germline values: CDR1 MNHNS, CDR2 SASEGT. V dropped 2 bases and J dropped 2 bases, with 16 bases sitting between them.

This clonotype was seen a few times. The chain is built from TRBV20-1 and TRBJ1-1; D gene unclear. Germline lookup yields CDR1 DFQATT and CDR2 SNEGSKA (reference sequence). V was trimmed by 1 base and J by 5 bases, leaving 11 bases between them. The CDR3 is 13 amino acids. The CDR3 DNA is TGCAGTGCTAGAGCAAGTTTAGGGACTGAAGCTTTCTTT. This encodes CSARASLGTEAFF.

The sample holds many counts of this clonotype. V and J are TRBV5-1 and TRBJ2-3; D is ambiguous. Trimming stripped 1 base from V and 0 bases from J, with 15 bases between. CDR1 SGHRS and CDR2 YFSETQ come from the germline V gene. CDR3 length equals 17 residues. Here the CDR3 reads CASSLYFQAASTDTQYF. CDR3 DNA: TGCGCCAGCAGCTTGTATTTTCAGGCGGCGAGCACAGATACGCAGTATTTT.

The DNA for the CDR3 is TGTGCCAGCAGCTTGAAAGGGACTAGCGGGACAGATACGCAGTATTTT. Translation gives CASSLKGTSGTDTQYF. This chain joins TRBV5-6 and TRBJ2-3; 12 positions match TRBD2. Losses at the gene ends were 1 base for V and 3 bases for J; bases not matched to a gene: 3. Germline CDR1 is SGHDT and CDR2 is YYEEEE. CDR3 length: 16 residues.

The sample holds a few counts of this clonotype. The gene calls are TRBV10-3 and TRBJ2-2, with 7 positions matching TRBD1. The CDR3 runs to 14 residues. Germline V gene lookup returns CDR1 ENHRY and CDR2 SYGVKD. Trimming took 6 bases from V and 2 from J; bases not matched to a gene: 3. Written as DNA, the CDR3 is TGTGCCATCAGCAGACAGGGAAACACCGGGGAGCTGTTTTTT. Residues: CAISRQGNTGELFF.

This clonotype was seen ten or more times. V usage is TRBV12-3 or TRBV12-4 and J usage is TRBJ1-5; TRBD1 is a possible D gene (6 bases). The ends were cut back, 7 bases at V and 3 bases at J, with 10 bases in the middle. The length of the CDR3 is 13 residues. CDR3 region: CASKDSNNQPQHF. The DNA of the CDR3 is TGTGCCAGCAAGGACAGTAACAATCAGCCCCAGCATTTT.

This clonotype appeared a few times. This sequence joins TRBV7-7 and TRBJ2-3; D possibly corresponds to TRBD2 (5 bases). Trimming stripped 5 bases from V and 3 bases from J, with 15 bases between. This CDR3 region has 15 residues. Germline V CDR1 and CDR2: SSHAT, FNYEAQ (reference sequence). The CDR3 DNA reads as TGTGCCAGCAGCCCGGTTGAGGGATTTACAGATACGCAGTATTTT. Protein sequence: CASSPVEGFTDTQYF. The full variable domain, with the rest looked up from reference TRBV7-7 and TRBJ2-3, is GAGVSQSPRYKVTKRGQDVTLRCDPISSHATLYWYQQALGQGPEFLTYFNYEAQPDKSGLPSDRFSAERPEGSISTLTIQRTEQRDSAMYRCASSPVEGFTDTQYFGPGTRLTVL.

CDR3 coding DNA: TGTGCCAGCAGTTGGCGGGGATTGAACACTGAAGCTTTCTTT. Translation: CASSWRGLNTEAFF. The chain has TRBV27 and TRBJ1-1; D is uncertain. Trimming took off 4 bases at V and 0 bases at J, with 9 bases between the two ends. The CDR3 consists of 14 residues. Looked up from germline, CDR1 is MNHEY and CDR2 is SMNVEV (reference sequence).

This clonotype was seen ten or more times. The rearrangement uses TRBV5-1 and TRBJ2-2; D remains unclear. The CDR3 spans 16 residues. Germline lookup yields CDR1 SGHRS and CDR2 YFSETQ. Deletions cut 0 bases from V and 7 bases from J, with 16 bases between. The DNA for the CDR3 is TGCGCCAGCAGCTTGGATACGGCGGCCCACAACGGGGAGCTGTTTTTT. Protein product: CASSLDTAAHNGELFF.

The sample holds many counts of this clonotype. The chain has TRBV7-6 and TRBJ2-3; 12 positions agree with TRBD2. The CDR3 has 17 amino acids. J gave up 0 bases and V 3 bases, and 4 bases lay outside the gene matches. In germline, CDR1 is SGHVS, CDR2 FNYEAQ. The CDR3 nucleotides read TGTGCCAGCAGCTTGGCCGGGACTAGCGGGAGCACAGATACGCAGTATTTT. It specifies CASSLAGTSGSTDTQYF.